The 28 T cell receptor beta chains below were found in one sample sequenced in a study of blood T cell repertoires in COVID-19. The data were produced by immunoSEQ multiplex PCR, yet TCRdb's version contains in-frame clones alone and is incomplete. The sample shows a few hundred thousand clones, 85% to 90% of them seen only once. Sequenced material: peripheral blood. The receptors here all came from a man between 18 and 35 years old with COVID-19, enrolled during active disease.

This sequence joins TRBV18 and TRBJ1-1, with D perhaps TRBD1 (6 bases). Germline assignment: CDR1 KGHSH and CDR2 LQKENI. This CDR3 is 16 amino acids long. V gave up 1 base and J gave up 2 bases, with 14 bases separating them. CDR3 nucleotide sequence: TGTGCCAGCTCACCACAGAAGGGGGGGAGAAACACTGAAGCTTTCTTT. It encodes CASSPQKGGRNTEAFF.

The chain recombines TRBV7-9 with TRBJ1-5, with 10 bases that match TRBD1. The germline V gene has CDR1 SEHNR and CDR2 FQNEAQ (reference sequence). The trim removed 2 bases at V and 4 bases at J, leaving 8 bases unmatched. The CDR3 runs to 17 residues. As DNA, the CDR3 is TGTGCCAGCAGCTTATGGGGACAGGGGCTACTAAATCAGCCCCAGCATTTT. It is translated as CASSLWGQGLLNQPQHF.

The chain uses TRBV12-3 or TRBV12-4 and TRBJ1-3, with D unresolved. The CDR3 sequence is 11 residues long. V lost 7 bases and J lost 11, with 12 bases in between. CDR3 residues: CASTLGLPIYF. CDR3 DNA sequence: TGTGCCAGCACCCTCGGACTTCCCATATATTTT.

The chain couples TRBV29-1 to TRBJ2-3, with 12 bases aligning to TRBD2. The ends lost 2 bases at V and 2 bases at J; junction bases unmatched: 2. The germline gives CDR1 SQVTM, CDR2 ANQGSEA. The CDR3 contains 15 residues. Written as DNA, the CDR3 is TGCAGCGTTGAACTAGCGGGGGGGCCCACAGATACGCAGTATTTT. This gives the protein CSVELAGGPTDTQYF.

The CDR3 loop reads CASSQTGTLGSYEQYF. The CDR3 nucleotides read TGCGCCAGCAGCCAGACGGGGACATTGGGCTCCTACGAGCAGTACTTC. The rearrangement joins TRBV4-1 to TRBJ2-7; a weak D match, TRBD1 (6 bases). Germline loops: CDR1 MGHRA, CDR2 YSYEKL. Trimming took off 3 bases at V and 0 bases at J, with 15 bases between the two ends. CDR3 size: 16 residues.

The chain uses TRBV27 and TRBJ2-3; TRBD2 agrees at 10 bases. The germline V gene has CDR1 MNHEY and CDR2 SMNVEV (reference sequence). With V trimmed by 5 bases and J by 4 bases, 6 bases remained unmatched. The length of the CDR3 is 15 residues. Here the CDR3 reads CASSRTSGISDTQYF. The DNA for the CDR3 is TGTGCCAGCAGTCGGACTAGCGGTATATCAGATACGCAGTATTTT.

The chain is built from TRBV6-5 and TRBJ2-5; TRBD2 matches 7 bases. CDR1 and CDR2 (germline): MNHEY, SVGAGI. There are 16 residues in the CDR3. Trimming removed 0 bases from V and 1 base from J; junction bases left unmatched: 5. The DNA of the CDR3 is TGTGCCAGCAGTTACTCCCCGGCTAGCGGCCAAGAGACCCAGTACTTC. This codes for CASSYSPASGQETQYF.

The chain uses TRBV19 and TRBJ1-2, with D tentatively TRBD1 (6 bases). The CDR3 loop spans 12 amino acids. The germline V gene encodes CDR1 LNHDA and CDR2 SQIVND (reference sequence). Trimming removed 8 bases from V and 2 bases from J, with 9 bases in between. Here the CDR3 reads CASGGPNYGYTF. The CDR3 bases are TGTGCCAGTGGGGGCCCGAACTATGGCTACACCTTC. The whole variable domain, remainder taken from reference TRBV19 and TRBJ1-2, is DGGITQSPKYLFRKEGQNVTLSCEQNLNHDAMYWYRQDPGQGLRLIYYSQIVNDFQKGDIAEGYSVSREKKESFPLTVTSAQKNPTAFYLCASGGPNYGYTFGSGTRLTVV.

This chain links TRBV7-7 with TRBJ2-5, with 13 nucleotides matching TRBD2. J lost 5 bases, V lost 5 bases, and 11 bases had no gene match. Germline V gives CDR1 SSHAT, CDR2 FNYEAQ (reference sequence). The CDR3 length is 17 residues. CDR3 region: CASSRTSGGALMETQYF. The CDR3 DNA sequence: TGTGCCAGCAGCCGAACTAGCGGGGGGGCACTTATGGAGACCCAGTACTTC.

The J gene is TRBJ2-1, the V gene TRBV7-2; tentatively, D is TRBD2 (6 bases). This CDR3 spans 15 amino acids. Germline V gene lookup returns CDR1 SGHTA and CDR2 FQGNSA. Deletions cut 3 bases from V and 7 bases from J, with 16 bases between. As DNA, the CDR3 is TGTGCCAGCAGCTTGCTGCTTGGCGGGATAAATGAGCAGTTCTTC. Amino acids: CASSLLLGGINEQFF.

The chain recombines TRBV27 with TRBJ1-2, with D tentatively TRBD1 (5 bases). Between the trimmed V and J ends, which lost 6 bases and 8 bases, there was a span of 19 bases. CDR1 and CDR2 (germline): MNHEY, SMNVEV (reference sequence). This CDR3 is built from 14 residues. Here the CDR3 reads CASSLRGPGEGYTF. The CDR3, as DNA: TGTGCCAGCAGCCTGAGGGGCCCGGGGGAGGGCTACACCTTC.

The DNA of the CDR3 is TGCAGCGTTGGAGGCAGGGGGAACACTGAAGCTTTCTTT. Protein: CSVGGRGNTEAFF. The chain uses TRBV29-1 and TRBJ1-1; D possibly corresponds to TRBD1 (6 bases). This CDR3 comprises 13 residues. Trimming shortened V by 4 bases and J by 1 base, and 10 bases separated the two germline ends. Germline V gene data show CDR1 as SQVTM and CDR2 as ANQGSEA.

The chain links TRBV9 to TRBJ2-5; tentative D call: TRBD1 (5 bases). Germline V gene sequence: CDR1 SGDLS, CDR2 YYNGEE. The V end was cut by 3 bases, the J end by 5 bases, with 23 bases between. This CDR3 is built from 17 residues. This CDR3 is CASSGIEGWGPRETQYF. As DNA, the CDR3 is TGTGCCAGCAGCGGGATAGAAGGTTGGGGCCCAAGGGAGACCCAGTACTTC.

This chain uses TRBV5-4 with TRBJ2-2; weak D call: TRBD1 (8 bases). This CDR3 has 15 amino acids. V was clipped by 4 bases and J by 5 bases, with 15 bases between them. Germline V gene data show CDR1 as SGHNT and CDR2 as YYREEE (reference sequence). As DNA, the CDR3 is TGTGCCAGCAGCCCTTACAGGGGGGGGACCGGGGAGCTGTTTTTT. Its translation is CASSPYRGGTGELFF. Combining the CDR3 with reference TRBV5-4 and TRBJ2-2 gives the whole variable domain ETGVTQSPTHLIKTRGQQVTLRCSSQSGHNTVSWYQQALGQGPQFIFQYYREEENGRGNFPPRFSGLQFPNYSSELNVNALELDDSALYLCASSPYRGGTGELFFGEGSRLTVL.

The rearrangement links TRBV12-5 to TRBJ1-1; 8 bases fit TRBD1. CDR3 length: 14 residues. V shed 7 bases and J 0 bases; nucleotides not matched to a gene: 4. In germline, CDR1 is LGHNT, CDR2 FRNRAP. CDR3 in amino acids: CASARDRLNTEAFF. The CDR3 bases are TGTGCTAGTGCCCGGGACAGGTTGAACACTGAAGCTTTCTTT.

V usage is TRBV7-3 and J usage is TRBJ2-1, with a tentative D call TRBD2 (6 bases). Trimming cost V 4 bases and J 5 bases, with 9 bases left between them. The germline CDR1 and CDR2 sequences are SGHTA and FQGTGA. CDR3 length equals 13 residues. This CDR3 is CASSSGLHNEQFF. The CDR3 DNA sequence: TGTGCCAGCAGCTCGGGACTGCACAATGAGCAGTTCTTC.

The V and J genes are TRBV24-1 and TRBJ1-1; D is unresolved. Trimming left V 8 bases short and J 0 bases short, with 15 bases between. The CDR3 covers 15 residues. Germline CDR1 reads KGHDR; CDR2 reads SFDVKD. CDR3 nucleotide sequence: TGTGCCACCATAATGGTCGTGGGCTTGAACACTGAAGCTTTCTTT. Translation: CATIMVVGLNTEAFF.

The gene calls are TRBV7-8 and TRBJ2-2; maybe TRBD1 (5 bases). From germline, CDR1 is SGHVS and CDR2 FQNEAQ. V dropped 4 bases and J dropped 7 bases, with 22 bases sitting between them. The CDR3 spans 17 residues. The CDR3 bases are TGTGCCAGCAGCTCAATTGCAGTCCGCCATACAGGCGGGGAGCTGTTTTTT. It yields the protein CASSSIAVRHTGGELFF.

The rearrangement links TRBV6-5 to TRBJ2-7; tentatively, D is TRBD1 (5 bases). V lost 5 bases to trimming and J lost 6 bases, with 17 bases between them. The CDR3 runs 14 residues. CDR1 and CDR2 from the germline V gene are MNHEY and SVGAGI. CDR3 loop: CASSTQGVYGEQYF. The CDR3 DNA sequence: TGTGCCAGCAGTACGCAAGGGGTTTACGGCGAGCAGTACTTC.

The rearrangement joins TRBV3-1 (or the pseudogene TRBV3-2) to TRBJ1-3; no definite D call. Trimming took 6 bases from V and 8 from J, leaving 17 bases between them. The germline gives CDR1 LGHDT, CDR2 YNNKEL (reference sequence). The CDR3 has 14 residues. The CDR3 region has the DNA TGTGCCAGCAGGGAATCGGGAGCTGGGGACACCATATATTTT. It is translated as CASRESGAGDTIYF.

CDR3 sequence reads: CASSQEEVSGNTIYF. CDR3 DNA sequence: TGCGCCAGCAGCCAAGAGGAGGTTTCTGGAAACACCATATATTTT. The chain links TRBV4-1 to TRBJ1-3; D call uncertain. Looked up from germline, CDR1 is MGHRA and CDR2 is YSYEKL. The length of the CDR3 is 15 residues. Trimming removed 0 bases from V and 1 base from J, with 7 bases in between.

The sample holds a few counts of this clone. The rearrangement links TRBV21-1 to TRBJ2-1; whether TRBD2, the table's D call, matches the DNA was not checked. TRBV21-1 is described as a pseudogene. The CDR3 contains 13 residues. Here the CDR3 reads CASSKQRGGKTFF. CDR3 nucleotide sequence: TGTGCCAGCAGCAAACAGAGGGGAGGGAAAACGTTCTTC.

In its sample, this clone was seen once. This chain joins TRBV5-8 and TRBJ1-2; no definite D call. Trimming pared 3 bases from V and 13 bases from J, leaving 10 bases between. Germline V gene sequence: CDR1 SGHTS, CDR2 YDEGEE. The CDR3 runs 10 residues. The CDR3 coding sequence is TGTGCCAGCAGCTGGGAGCGCTGCACCTTC. Its translation: CASSWERCTF.

The chain combines TRBV5-6 with TRBJ1-5, with TRBD1 as a possible D gene (5 bases). Deletions cut 1 base from V and 8 bases from J, with 16 bases between. CDR1 is SGHDT, CDR2 YYEEEE, per germline. This CDR3 has 15 amino acids. The CDR3 reads CASSLMAGGDEPQHF. The CDR3, as DNA: TGTGCCAGCAGCTTGATGGCTGGCGGGGACGAGCCCCAGCATTTT.

This clone was seen many times. V usage is TRBV2 and J usage is TRBJ2-1, with D possibly TRBD1 on 6 matching bases. Deletions cut 6 bases from V and 9 bases from J, with 21 bases between. The germline gives CDR1 SNHLY, CDR2 FYNNEI. The CDR3 has 15 residues. CDR3 DNA sequence: TGTGCCAGCAGAGTAAACAGGGACGTTGAAGGTGAGCAGTTCTTC. Translated: CASRVNRDVEGEQFF.

This clone appeared a single time. Different DNA sequences within this sample yield the same CDR3. The J gene is TRBJ2-7, the V gene TRBV18; 9 bases are shared with TRBD1. Germline V lookup: CDR1 KGHSH, CDR2 LQKENI. V lost 3 bases, J lost 0 bases, and 0 bases stayed unmatched. The CDR3 sequence is 14 residues long. The CDR3 spells CASSPDRGSYEQYF. CDR3 coding DNA: TGTGCCAGCTCACCGGACAGGGGCTCCTACGAGCAGTACTTC.

This chain joins TRBV2 and TRBJ1-1, with 7 positions matching TRBD1. The CDR3 has 17 amino acids. The trim removed 6 bases at V and 0 bases at J, leaving 13 bases unmatched. Per germline, CDR1 SNHLY and CDR2 FYNNEI. This CDR3 reads CASRYGQASVLNTEAFF. Here the CDR3 DNA reads TGTGCCAGCAGATACGGACAGGCTAGTGTTTTGAACACTGAAGCTTTCTTT. The entire variable domain, with the rest obtained from reference TRBV2 and TRBJ1-1, is as follows: EPEVTQTPSHQVTQMGQEVILRCVPISNHLYFYWYRQILGQKVEFLVSFYNNEISEKSEIFDDQFSVERPDGSNFTLKIRSTKLEDSAMYFCASRYGQASVLNTEAFFGQGTRLTVV.

The rearrangement uses TRBV20-1 and TRBJ2-1; D is unclear. CDR1 and CDR2 from the germline V gene are DFQATT and SNEGSKA (reference sequence). Trimming took 0 bases from V and 8 from J, leaving 5 bases between them. There are 11 residues in the CDR3. The CDR3 loop reads CSARDRDEQFF. As DNA, the CDR3 is TGCAGTGCTAGAGATCGCGATGAGCAGTTCTTC.